The 24 T cell receptor beta chains reported below all come from one sample, sequenced in a study of T cell responses to AZD1222 COVID-19 vaccine. TCRdb's table, derived via immunoSEQ multiplex PCR, lists solely in-frame clones and lacks some. Of 100,000 to 150,000 clones detected, about nine tenths appear once; the ten largest clones hold roughly 7%. The source material was peripheral blood, sampled on day 0 of AZD1222 vaccination. The receptors here all came from an adult in good health.

This sequence joins TRBV27 and TRBJ2-7; tentatively, D is TRBD2 (6 bases). V was cut by 6 bases and J by 3 bases, with 15 bases left in between. The CDR3 sequence is 14 residues long. The V gene's germline CDR1 is MNHEY and CDR2 SMNVEV (reference sequence). In DNA, the CDR3 is TGTGCCAGCAGCCGGGACTTACCCGGCTACGAGCAGTACTTC. This gives the protein CASSRDLPGYEQYF.

This chain connects TRBV28 to TRBJ2-3, with TRBD2 as a possible D gene (6 bases). The germline V gene encodes CDR1 MDHEN and CDR2 SYDVKM. Trimming removed 1 base at V and 2 bases at J, with 10 bases between. The CDR3 contains 15 residues. The CDR3, as DNA: TGTGCCAGCAGTTTATTGGAGGGGTTCACAGATACGCAGTATTTT. This translates into CASSLLEGFTDTQYF.

CDR3 loop: CASSMRTSGRSTRETQYF. In DNA form, the CDR3 reads TGTGCCAGCAGCATGAGGACTAGCGGGAGGTCGACGCGGGAGACCCAGTACTTC. The gene calls are TRBV5-4 and TRBJ2-5; 14 bases align to TRBD2. V gave up 4 bases and J gave up 5 bases; unmatched junction bases: 13. The CDR3 has 18 amino acids. Germline CDR1 reads SGHNT; CDR2 reads YYREEE (reference sequence).

The rearrangement links TRBV28 to TRBJ2-5; TRBD1 matches at 8 bases. The CDR3 spans 14 residues. Trimming removed 5 bases from V and 4 bases from J; junction bases left unmatched: 6. From germline, CDR1 is MDHEN and CDR2 SYDVKM. The CDR3, as DNA: TGTGCCAGCAGTACCGACAGGGGCGGAGAGACCCAGTACTTC. It encodes CASSTDRGGETQYF.

The chain couples TRBV19 to TRBJ2-3, with 7 bases fitting TRBD2. V lost 3 bases to trimming and J lost 4 bases; unmatched junction nucleotides: 16. CDR1 LNHDA and CDR2 SQIVND come from the germline V gene (reference sequence). The CDR3 consists of 18 residues. CDR3 residues: CASSIRIVGLGRADTQYF. CDR3 in DNA: TGTGCCAGTAGTATTAGGATCGTCGGACTAGGGCGTGCAGATACGCAGTATTTT. The full variable domain, in which reference TRBV19 and TRBJ2-3 provide the parts outside the CDR3, is DGGITQSPKYLFRKEGQNVTLSCEQNLNHDAMYWYRQDPGQGLRLIYYSQIVNDFQKGDIAEGYSVSREKKESFPLTVTSAQKNPTAFYLCASSIRIVGLGRADTQYFGPGTRLTVL.

The gene calls are TRBV4-1 and TRBJ1-6; 8 positions match TRBD1. J was trimmed by 6 bases and V by 0 bases; bases with no gene match: 4. Germline CDR1 MGHRA, CDR2 YSYEKL. There are 16 residues in the CDR3. The DNA of the CDR3 is TGCGCCAGCAGCCAAGACAGGGGGCTCGGTAATTCACCCCTCCACTTT. Amino acids: CASSQDRGLGNSPLHF.

The chain uses TRBV19 and TRBJ2-3; D gene ambiguous. Germline-derived CDR1 and CDR2 are LNHDA and SQIVND (reference sequence). The CDR3 is 14 amino acids. Trimming shortened V by 4 bases and J by 0 bases, and 8 bases separated the two germline ends. The CDR3 reads CASSTKRSTDTQYF. The CDR3 bases are TGTGCCAGTAGTACTAAACGAAGCACAGATACGCAGTATTTT.

The rearrangement links TRBV9 to TRBJ2-7; D gene ambiguous. The germline V gene has CDR1 SGDLS and CDR2 YYNGEE. V was shortened by 2 bases and J by 1 base, with 7 bases between the two germline ends. This CDR3 has 13 residues. The CDR3 region is CASSVGDSYEQYF. The CDR3 nucleotides read TGTGCCAGCAGCGTCGGTGATTCCTACGAGCAGTACTTC.

This clone was picked up one time. The chain has TRBV6-1 and TRBJ1-2, with D unresolved. V dropped 3 bases and J dropped 4 bases, with 3 bases sitting between them. Germline V lookup: CDR1 MNHNS, CDR2 SASEGT. CDR3 size: 11 residues. The CDR3 loop is CASSDPYGYTF. CDR3 in DNA: TGTGCCAGCAGTGATCCCTATGGCTACACCTTC.

The table lists this clone with a count of one. The junction shows a germline mismatch at one end, possibly a read error. The J gene is TRBJ2-7, the V gene TRBV5-1; D perhaps matches TRBD1 (6 bases). There are 13 residues in the CDR3. The germline V gene has CDR1 SGHRS and CDR2 YFSETQ. CDR3 protein: CASSVQGSYEQCF. As DNA, the CDR3 is TGCGCCAGCAGCGTACAGGGATCCTACGAGCAGTGCTTC.

As to this clone: Other DNA sequences in the same sample also yield this CDR3. The rearrangement links TRBV27 to TRBJ2-1; 11 nucleotides align to TRBD2. J lost 6 bases, V lost 6 bases, and 4 bases had no gene match. The CDR3 sequence is 14 residues long. Germline-derived CDR1 and CDR2 are MNHEY and SMNVEV (reference sequence). The CDR3 nucleotides are TGTGCCAGCAGAACTAGCGGGAGCTCCAATGAGCAGTTCTTC. Its translation: CASRTSGSSNEQFF.

J is TRBJ2-5 and V is TRBV11-2; 12 positions match TRBD2. V shed 5 bases, J shed 2 bases, and the junction held 3 bases outside the gene matches. The germline V gene has CDR1 SGHAT and CDR2 FQNNGV. The CDR3 runs 15 residues. CDR3 DNA: TGTGCCAGCAGCACCGGGACTAGCGGGCAAGAGACCCAGTACTTC. Translated, it gives CASSTGTSGQETQYF.

In DNA form, the CDR3 reads TGTGCCAGCTGCAGAGATGGGGGAGATGAAAAACTGTTTTTT. This gives the protein CASCRDGGDEKLFF. V and J are TRBV2 and TRBJ1-4, with a possible D match to TRBD1 (5 bases). V was trimmed by 8 bases and J by 6 bases, leaving 16 bases between them. Per the germline V gene, CDR1 is SNHLY and CDR2 is FYNNEI. The CDR3 has 14 residues.

This clone was detected a few times. This rearrangement joins TRBV10-2 to TRBJ2-1; D call uncertain. CDR3 length: 12 amino acids. From germline, CDR1 is WSHSY and CDR2 SAAADI. Trimming removed 0 bases from V and 4 bases from J, with 1 base in between. The CDR3 DNA reads TGCGCCAGCAGTGAGTCGTACAATGAGCAGTTCTTC. This translates into CASSESYNEQFF.

The chain uses TRBV19 and TRBJ1-1; possible D gene TRBD1, 6 bases. Germline lookup yields CDR1 LNHDA and CDR2 SQIVND (reference sequence). The CDR3 covers 14 residues. V was shortened by 5 bases and J by 1 base, with 11 bases between the two germline ends. The CDR3: CASSLGAENTEAFF. In DNA, the CDR3 is TGTGCCAGTAGTTTGGGGGCCGAGAACACTGAAGCTTTCTTT.

The CDR3 spells CAWSVRAGSGNTIYF. For the CDR3, the DNA is TGTGCCTGGAGTGTACGGGCCGGCTCTGGAAACACCATATATTTT. The chain couples TRBV30 to TRBJ1-3, with D uncertain. This CDR3 is 15 amino acids long. V was shortened by 0 bases and J by 0 bases, with 9 bases between the two germline ends. Germline V gives CDR1 GTSNPN, CDR2 SVGIG (reference sequence).

The genes are TRBV5-1 and TRBJ1-2, with no clear D. Per germline, CDR1 SGHRS and CDR2 YFSETQ. V was shortened by 0 bases and J by 8 bases, with 11 bases between the two germline ends. This CDR3 contains 13 residues. Written as DNA, the CDR3 is TGCGCCAGCAGCTTGGAAGGGTCGGGCGGCTACACCTTC. Its translation is CASSLEGSGGYTF.

The chain uses TRBV11-2 and TRBJ2-7; no clear D. The CDR3 runs 13 residues. The V end was cut by 3 bases, the J end by 7 bases, with 13 bases between. Germline CDR1 SGHAT, CDR2 FQNNGV. The CDR3 nucleotides are TGTGCCAGCAGCTTGAGACGGGTGCAGGAGCAGTACTTC. This translates into CASSLRRVQEQYF.

V gene TRBV7-9 combines with J gene TRBJ1-6; weak D call: TRBD1 (6 bases). CDR3 length: 15 amino acids. V dropped 4 bases and J dropped 9 bases, with 16 bases sitting between them. Germline V gene sequence: CDR1 SEHNR, CDR2 FQNEAQ (reference sequence). In DNA form, the CDR3 reads TGTGCCAGCAGCTACGGGGTGGGCAGGGGTTCACCCCTCCACTTT. This gives the protein CASSYGVGRGSPLHF.

This sequence joins TRBV19 and TRBJ1-1; no firm D call. Trimming shortened V by 4 bases and J by 2 bases, and 8 bases separated the two germline ends. Germline assignment: CDR1 LNHDA and CDR2 SQIVND (reference sequence). The CDR3 spans 13 residues. The CDR3 sequence is CASSTRLNTEAFF. CDR3 nucleotides: TGTGCCAGTAGTACCAGACTTAACACTGAAGCTTTCTTT.

V and J are TRBV11-2 and TRBJ2-1; possibly TRBD2 for D (7 bases). Germline V CDR1 and CDR2: SGHAT, FQNNGV. V was cut by 7 bases and J by 2 bases, with 12 bases left in between. This CDR3 has 14 amino acids. CDR3 amino acids: CASTGRGPYNEQFF. CDR3 nucleotide sequence: TGTGCCAGCACCGGGCGGGGGCCCTACAATGAGCAGTTCTTC.

DNA for the CDR3: TGCGCCAGCAGCCGAGCAGTGGGAGCGGGAGCGTCCTACGAGCAGTACTTC. It yields the protein CASSRAVGAGASYEQYF. This sequence joins TRBV4-3 and TRBJ2-7; TRBD2 matches at 8 bases. This CDR3 is 17 amino acids long. The trim removed 4 bases at V and 1 base at J, leaving 12 bases unmatched. The germline V gene has CDR1 LGHNA and CDR2 YSLEER.

This rearrangement joins TRBV11-2 to TRBJ2-6; D gene ambiguous. The germline gives CDR1 SGHAT, CDR2 FQNNGV. This CDR3 spans 17 amino acids. Trimming took 0 bases from V and 0 from J, leaving 9 bases between them. The CDR3 DNA follows: TGTGCCAGCAGCTTAGACCGAGGTTTCTCTGGGGCCAACGTCCTGACTTTC. The encoded protein is CASSLDRGFSGANVLTF.

The CDR3 nucleotides read TGTGCCAGCAGGCTGGGGGGGGTCTTCTCGGACGAGCAGTACTTC. Translating gives CASRLGGVFSDEQYF. V and J are TRBV11-2 and TRBJ2-7; 7 bases fit TRBD2. V gave up 6 bases and J gave up 5 bases; unmatched junction bases: 13. Per germline, CDR1 SGHAT and CDR2 FQNNGV. The CDR3 runs 15 residues.